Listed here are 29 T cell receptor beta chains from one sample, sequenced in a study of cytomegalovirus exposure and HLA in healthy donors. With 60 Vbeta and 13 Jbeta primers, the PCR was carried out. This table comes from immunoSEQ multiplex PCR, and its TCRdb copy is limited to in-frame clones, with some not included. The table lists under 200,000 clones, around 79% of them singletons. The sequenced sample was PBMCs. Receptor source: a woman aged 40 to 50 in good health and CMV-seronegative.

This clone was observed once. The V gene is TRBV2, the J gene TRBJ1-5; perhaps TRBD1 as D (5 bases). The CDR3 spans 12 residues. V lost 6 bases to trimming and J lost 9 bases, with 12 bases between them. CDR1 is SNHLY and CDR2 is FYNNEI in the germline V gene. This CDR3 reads CASSHGGGPQHF. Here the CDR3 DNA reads TGTGCCAGCAGCCACGGGGGGGGGCCCCAGCATTTT.

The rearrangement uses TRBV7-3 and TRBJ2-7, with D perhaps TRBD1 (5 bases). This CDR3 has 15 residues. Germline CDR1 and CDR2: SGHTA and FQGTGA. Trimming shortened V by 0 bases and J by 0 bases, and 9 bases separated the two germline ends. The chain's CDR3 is CASSLTWTPSYEQYF. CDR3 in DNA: TGTGCCAGCAGCTTAACTTGGACACCCTCCTACGAGCAGTACTTC.

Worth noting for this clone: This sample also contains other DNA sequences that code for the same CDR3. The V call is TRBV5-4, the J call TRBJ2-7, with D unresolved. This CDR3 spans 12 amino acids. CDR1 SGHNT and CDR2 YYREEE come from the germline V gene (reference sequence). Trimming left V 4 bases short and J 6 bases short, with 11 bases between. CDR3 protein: CASSPPRGEQYF. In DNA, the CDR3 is TGTGCCAGCAGCCCACCTCGAGGCGAGCAGTACTTC.

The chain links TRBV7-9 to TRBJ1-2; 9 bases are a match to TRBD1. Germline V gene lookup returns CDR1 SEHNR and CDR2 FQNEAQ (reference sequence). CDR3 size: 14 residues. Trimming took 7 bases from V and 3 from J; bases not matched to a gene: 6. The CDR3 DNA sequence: TGTGCCAGCACCGGACAGGGGAGCGACTATGGCTACACCTTC. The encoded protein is CASTGQGSDYGYTF.

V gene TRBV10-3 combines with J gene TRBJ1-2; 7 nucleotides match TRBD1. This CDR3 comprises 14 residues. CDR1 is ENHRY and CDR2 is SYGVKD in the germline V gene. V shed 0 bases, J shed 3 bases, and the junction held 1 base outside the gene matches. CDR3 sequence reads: CAISESGTDYGYTF. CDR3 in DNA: TGTGCCATCAGTGAGTCGGGGACAGACTATGGCTACACCTTC.

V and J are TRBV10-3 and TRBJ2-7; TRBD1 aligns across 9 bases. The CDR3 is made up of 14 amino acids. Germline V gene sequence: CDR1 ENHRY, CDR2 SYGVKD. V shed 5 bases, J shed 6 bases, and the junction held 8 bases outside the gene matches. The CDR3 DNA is TGTGCCATCAGTTCCACAGGGGGCCTGGGCGAGCAGTACTTC. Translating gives CAISSTGGLGEQYF.

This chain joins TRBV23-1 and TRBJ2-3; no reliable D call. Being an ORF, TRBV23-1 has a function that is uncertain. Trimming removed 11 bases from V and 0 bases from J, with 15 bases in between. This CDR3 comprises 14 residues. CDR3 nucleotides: TGCGCCGCCTGCTACCGATCTAGCACAGATACGCAGTATTTT. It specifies CAACYRSSTDTQYF.

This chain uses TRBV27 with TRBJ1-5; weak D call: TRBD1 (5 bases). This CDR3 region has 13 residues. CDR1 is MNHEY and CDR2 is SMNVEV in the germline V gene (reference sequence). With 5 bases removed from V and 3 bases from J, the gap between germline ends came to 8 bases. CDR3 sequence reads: CASSAGYNQPQHF. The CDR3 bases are TGTGCCAGCAGTGCAGGGTACAATCAGCCCCAGCATTTT.

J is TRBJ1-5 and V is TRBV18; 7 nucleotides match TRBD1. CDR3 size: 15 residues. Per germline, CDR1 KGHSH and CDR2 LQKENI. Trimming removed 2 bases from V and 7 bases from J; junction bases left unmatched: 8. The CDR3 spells CASSPSTGPLQPQHF. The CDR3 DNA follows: TGTGCCAGCTCACCATCGACAGGGCCATTGCAGCCCCAGCATTTT. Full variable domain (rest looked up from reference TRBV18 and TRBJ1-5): NAGVMQNPRHLVRRRGQEARLRCSPMKGHSHVYWYRQLPEEGLKFMVYLQKENIIDESGMPKERFSAEFPKEGPSILRIQQVVRGDSAAYFCASSPSTGPLQPQHFGDGTRLSIL.

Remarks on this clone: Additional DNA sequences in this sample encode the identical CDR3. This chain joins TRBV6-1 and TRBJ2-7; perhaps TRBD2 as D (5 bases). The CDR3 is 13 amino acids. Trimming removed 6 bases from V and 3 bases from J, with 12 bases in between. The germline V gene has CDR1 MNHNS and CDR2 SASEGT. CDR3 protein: CASSIARDYEQYF. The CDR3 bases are TGTGCCAGCAGCATCGCACGGGACTACGAGCAGTACTTC.

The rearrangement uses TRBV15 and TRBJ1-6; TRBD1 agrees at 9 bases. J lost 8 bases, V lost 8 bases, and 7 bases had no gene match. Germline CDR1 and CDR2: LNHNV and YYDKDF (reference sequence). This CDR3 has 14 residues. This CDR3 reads CATAAGDRDSPLHF. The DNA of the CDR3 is TGTGCCACCGCGGCCGGGGACAGGGATTCACCCCTCCACTTT.

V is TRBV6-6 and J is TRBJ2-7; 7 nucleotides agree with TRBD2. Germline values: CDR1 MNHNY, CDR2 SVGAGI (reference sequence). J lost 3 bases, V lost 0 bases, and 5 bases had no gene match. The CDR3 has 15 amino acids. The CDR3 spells CASSYSGKRGYEQYF. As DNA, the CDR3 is TGTGCCAGCAGTTACTCTGGAAAGCGGGGCTACGAGCAGTACTTC.

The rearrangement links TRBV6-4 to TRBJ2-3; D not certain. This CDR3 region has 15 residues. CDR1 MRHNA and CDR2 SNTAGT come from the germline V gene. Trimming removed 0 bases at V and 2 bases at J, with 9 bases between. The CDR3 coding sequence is TGTGCCAGCAGTGACTCTCACACTATCACAGATACGCAGTATTTT. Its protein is CASSDSHTITDTQYF.

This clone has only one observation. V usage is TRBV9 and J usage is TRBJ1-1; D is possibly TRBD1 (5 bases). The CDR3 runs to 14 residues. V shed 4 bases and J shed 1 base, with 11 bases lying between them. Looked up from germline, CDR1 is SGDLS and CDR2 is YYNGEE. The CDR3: CASSRRGKNTEAFF. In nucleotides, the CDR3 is TGTGCCAGCAGCCGTAGGGGTAAGAACACTGAAGCTTTCTTT. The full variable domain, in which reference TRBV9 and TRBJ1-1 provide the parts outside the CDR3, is DSGVTQTPKHLITATGQRVTLRCSPRSGDLSVYWYQQSLDQGLQFLIQYYNGEERAKGNILERFSAQQFPDLHSELNLSSLELGDSALYFCASSRRGKNTEAFFGQGTRLTVV.

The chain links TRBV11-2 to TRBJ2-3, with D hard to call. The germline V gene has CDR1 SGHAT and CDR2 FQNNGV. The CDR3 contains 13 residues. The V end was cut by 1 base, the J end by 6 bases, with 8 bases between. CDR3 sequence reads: CASSLGPRDTQYF. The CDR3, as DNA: TGTGCCAGCAGCTTAGGACCTAGGGATACGCAGTATTTT.

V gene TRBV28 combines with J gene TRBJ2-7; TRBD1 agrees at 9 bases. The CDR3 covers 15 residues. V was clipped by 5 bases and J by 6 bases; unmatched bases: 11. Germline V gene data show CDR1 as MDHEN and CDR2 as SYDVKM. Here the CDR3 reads CASSITGTGSREQYF. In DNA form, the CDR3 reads TGTGCCAGCAGTATAACCGGGACAGGGTCGCGCGAGCAGTACTTC.

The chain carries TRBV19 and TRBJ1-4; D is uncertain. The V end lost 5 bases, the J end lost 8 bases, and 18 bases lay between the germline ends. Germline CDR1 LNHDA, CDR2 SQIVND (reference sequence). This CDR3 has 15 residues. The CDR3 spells CASSFPEARREKLFF. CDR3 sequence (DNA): TGTGCCAGTAGTTTCCCGGAGGCTCGGAGGGAAAAACTGTTTTTT.

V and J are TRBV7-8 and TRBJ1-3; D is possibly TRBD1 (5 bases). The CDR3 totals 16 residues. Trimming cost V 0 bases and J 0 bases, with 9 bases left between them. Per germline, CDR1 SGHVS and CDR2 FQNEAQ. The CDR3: CASSLAGTSSGNTIYF. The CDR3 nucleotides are TGTGCCAGCAGCTTAGCAGGGACTAGCTCTGGAAACACCATATATTTT. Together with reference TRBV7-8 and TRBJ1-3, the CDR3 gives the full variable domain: GAGVSQSPRYKVAKRGQDVALRCDPISGHVSLFWYQQALGQGPEFLTYFQNEAQLDKSGLPSDRFFAERPEGSVSTLKIQRTQQEDSAVYLCASSLAGTSSGNTIYFGEGSWLTVV.

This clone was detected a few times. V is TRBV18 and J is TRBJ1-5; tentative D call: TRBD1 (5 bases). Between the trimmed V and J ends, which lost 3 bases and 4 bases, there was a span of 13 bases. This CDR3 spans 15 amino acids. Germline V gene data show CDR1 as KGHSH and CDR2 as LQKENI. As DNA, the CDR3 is TGTGCCAGCTCACCGGGACTTAACGTTAATCAGCCCCAGCATTTT. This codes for CASSPGLNVNQPQHF.

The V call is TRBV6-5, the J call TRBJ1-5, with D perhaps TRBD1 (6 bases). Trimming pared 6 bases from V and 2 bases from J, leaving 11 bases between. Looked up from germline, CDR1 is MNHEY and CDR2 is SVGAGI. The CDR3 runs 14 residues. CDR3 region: CASSSHRGNQPQHF. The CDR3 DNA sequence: TGTGCCAGCAGCTCCCACAGGGGCAATCAGCCCCAGCATTTT.

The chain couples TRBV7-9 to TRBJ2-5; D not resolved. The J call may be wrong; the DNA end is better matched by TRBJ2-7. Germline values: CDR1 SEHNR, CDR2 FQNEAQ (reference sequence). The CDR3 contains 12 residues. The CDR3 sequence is CASSPLKYEQYF. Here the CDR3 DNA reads TGTGCCAGCAGCCCCCTCAAGTACGAGCAGTACTTC.

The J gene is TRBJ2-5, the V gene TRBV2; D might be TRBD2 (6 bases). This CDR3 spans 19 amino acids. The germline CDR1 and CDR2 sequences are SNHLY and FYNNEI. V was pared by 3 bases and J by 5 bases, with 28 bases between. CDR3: CASSEAGATGGVWDETQYF. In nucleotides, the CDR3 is TGTGCCAGCAGTGAGGCCGGGGCTACCGGCGGGGTTTGGGATGAGACCCAGTACTTC.

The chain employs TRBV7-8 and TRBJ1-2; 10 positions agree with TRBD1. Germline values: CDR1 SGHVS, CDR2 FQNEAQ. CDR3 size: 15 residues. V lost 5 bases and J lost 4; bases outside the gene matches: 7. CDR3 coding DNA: TGTGCCAGCAGCGAGAGGACAGGGGGTGGCTATGGCTACACCTTC. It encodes CASSERTGGGYGYTF.

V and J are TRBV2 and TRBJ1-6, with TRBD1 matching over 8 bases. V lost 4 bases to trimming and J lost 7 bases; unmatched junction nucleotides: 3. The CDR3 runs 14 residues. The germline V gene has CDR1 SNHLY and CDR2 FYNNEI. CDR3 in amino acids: CASSGGQENSPLHF. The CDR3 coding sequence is TGTGCCAGCAGTGGGGGACAGGAAAATTCACCCCTCCACTTT.

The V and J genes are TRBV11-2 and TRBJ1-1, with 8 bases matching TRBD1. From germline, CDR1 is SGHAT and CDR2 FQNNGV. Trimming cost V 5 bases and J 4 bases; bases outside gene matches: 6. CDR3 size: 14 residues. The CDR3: CASSQNRGFTEAFF. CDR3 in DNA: TGTGCCAGCAGCCAGAACAGGGGGTTCACTGAAGCTTTCTTT.

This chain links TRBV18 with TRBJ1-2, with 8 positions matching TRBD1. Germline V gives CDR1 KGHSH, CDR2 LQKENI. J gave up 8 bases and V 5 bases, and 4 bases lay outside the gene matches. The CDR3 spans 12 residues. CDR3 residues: CASSGQGLGYTF. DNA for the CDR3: TGTGCCAGCTCAGGACAGGGCCTGGGCTACACCTTC. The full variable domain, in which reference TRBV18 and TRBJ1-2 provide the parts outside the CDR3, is NAGVMQNPRHLVRRRGQEARLRCSPMKGHSHVYWYRQLPEEGLKFMVYLQKENIIDESGMPKERFSAEFPKEGPSILRIQQVVRGDSAAYFCASSGQGLGYTFGSGTRLTVV.

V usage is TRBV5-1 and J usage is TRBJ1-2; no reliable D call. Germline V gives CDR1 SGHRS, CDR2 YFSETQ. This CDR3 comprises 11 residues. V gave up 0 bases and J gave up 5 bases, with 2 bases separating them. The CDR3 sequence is CASSLVYGYTF. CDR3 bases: TGCGCCAGCAGCTTGGTATATGGCTACACCTTC.

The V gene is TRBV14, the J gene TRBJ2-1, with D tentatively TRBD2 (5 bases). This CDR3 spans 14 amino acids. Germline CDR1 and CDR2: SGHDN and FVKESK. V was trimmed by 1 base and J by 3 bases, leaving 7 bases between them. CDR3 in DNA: TGTGCCAGCAGCCAAGTTCGGGGCTACAATGAGCAGTTCTTC. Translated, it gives CASSQVRGYNEQFF.

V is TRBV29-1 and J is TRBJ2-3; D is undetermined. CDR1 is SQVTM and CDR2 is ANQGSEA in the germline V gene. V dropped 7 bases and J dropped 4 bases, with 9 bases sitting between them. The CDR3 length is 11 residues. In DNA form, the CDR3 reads TGCAGCGCCAAAAGCCCAGATACGCAGTATTTT. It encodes CSAKSPDTQYF.